The following is a T cell receptor beta chain sequence with its context. Its antigen remains unidentified. Across several immunoSEQ plates, the genomic DNA of each subset was split evenly. Data came from immunoSEQ multiplex PCR; TCRdb stores just in-frame clones and leaves some out. The top ten clones hold 1.8% of a sample with some 790,000 clones, approximately 77% of them seen once. These data belong to a study of shared clonotypes between healthy human individuals. General study findings and limits: Rarefaction showed that sequencing of sorted subsets was incomplete (despite large depth).

The sequenced material came from memory CD4+ T cells sorted from blood. This sample's subset: CD45RA-negative fraction. The source is a woman younger than 45 in good health.

CDR3 sequence reads: CASSRGGGEQYF. The CDR3 DNA follows: TGTGCCAGCAGCCGGGGGGGAGGAGAGCAGTACTTC. The genes are TRBV11-3 and TRBJ2-7, with TRBD2 identical over 8 bases. The CDR3 extends over 12 amino acids. Per germline, CDR1 SGHNT and CDR2 YENEEA. Losses at the gene ends were 5 bases for V and 7 bases for J; bases not matched to a gene: 4.